Detailed here is one T cell receptor (beta chain). TCRdb independently ran MiXCR on the RT-PCR reads; one entry per CDR3 protein. This sample has approximately 500,000 distinct CDR3 sequences, with around a quarter found just once. This record belongs to a study of response to subunit inactivated influenza vaccine. Trimming took off 4 bases at V and 3 bases at J, with 16 bases between the two ends. Germline loops: CDR1 SGHRS, CDR2 YFSETQ. The CDR3 loop spans 15 amino acids. This sample also belongs to another study, concerning T cells expressing NK-cell markers. As that study records: Synthesis of TCR beta cDNA relied on 5'RACE template switching carrying UMIs. Underlying the TCR beta repertoires were sorted CD3+CD56+NKG2C+, CD3+CD56+NKG2C- and CD3+CD56-NKG2C+ T cells. NKG2C+ dominant clonotypes from 5 or 6 donors made up about 1.0-7.5% of CD8+ T cells.

The chain links TRBV5-1 to TRBJ1-2; maybe TRBD1 (6 bases). The sequencing used CD4+ T cells sorted from PBMCs, collected 11 to 12 days after vaccination. The source of this sequence is a man in his forties or fifties who received an inactivated influenza vaccine. The CDR3 nucleotides read TGCGCCAGCAGCGGAGGATGGGGGGCAGACTATGGCTACACCTTC. This translates into CASSGGWGADYGYTF.